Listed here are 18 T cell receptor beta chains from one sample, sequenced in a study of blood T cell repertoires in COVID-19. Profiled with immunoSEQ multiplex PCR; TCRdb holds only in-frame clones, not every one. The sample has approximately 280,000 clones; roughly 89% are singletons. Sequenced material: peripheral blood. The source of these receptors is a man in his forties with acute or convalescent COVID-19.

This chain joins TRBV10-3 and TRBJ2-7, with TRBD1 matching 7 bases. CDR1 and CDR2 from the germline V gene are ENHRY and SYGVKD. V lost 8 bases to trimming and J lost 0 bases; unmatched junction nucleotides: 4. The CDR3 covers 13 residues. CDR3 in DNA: TGTGCCATCCGACAGGGTCTCTCCTACGAGCAGTACTTC. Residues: CAIRQGLSYEQYF.

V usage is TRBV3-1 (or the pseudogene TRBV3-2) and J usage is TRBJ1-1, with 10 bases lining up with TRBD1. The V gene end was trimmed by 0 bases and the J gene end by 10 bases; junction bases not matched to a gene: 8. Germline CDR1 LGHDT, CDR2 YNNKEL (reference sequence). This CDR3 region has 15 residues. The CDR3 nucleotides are TGTGCCAGCAGCCAAGAGACAGGGGGCTCGCCGCGAGCTTTCTTT. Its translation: CASSQETGGSPRAFF.

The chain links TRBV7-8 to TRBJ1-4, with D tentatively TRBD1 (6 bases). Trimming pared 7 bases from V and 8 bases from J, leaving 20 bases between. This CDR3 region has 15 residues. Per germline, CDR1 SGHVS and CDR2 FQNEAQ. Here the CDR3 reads CASTQQGLTGEKLFF. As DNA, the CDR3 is TGTGCCAGCACCCAACAGGGATTGACGGGGGAAAAACTGTTTTTT. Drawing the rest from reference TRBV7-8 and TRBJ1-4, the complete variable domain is GAGVSQSPRYKVAKRGQDVALRCDPISGHVSLFWYQQALGQGPEFLTYFQNEAQLDKSGLPSDRFFAERPEGSVSTLKIQRTQQEDSAVYLCASTQQGLTGEKLFFGSGTQLSVL.

Here the CDR3 reads CASSPTKRGSNYNEQFF. DNA for the CDR3: TGTGCCAGCAGTCCCACTAAGCGGGGGTCCAACTACAATGAGCAGTTCTTC. The chain has TRBV5-6 and TRBJ2-1, with 8 bases lining up with TRBD2. Per germline, CDR1 SGHDT and CDR2 YYEEEE. This CDR3 has 17 amino acids. The V gene end was trimmed by 5 bases and the J gene end by 3 bases; junction bases not matched to a gene: 13.

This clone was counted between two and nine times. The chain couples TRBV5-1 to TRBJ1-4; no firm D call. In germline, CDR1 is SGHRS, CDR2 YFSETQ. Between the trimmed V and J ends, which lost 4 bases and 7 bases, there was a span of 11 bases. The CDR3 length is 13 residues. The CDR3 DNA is TGCGCCAGCAGCGCACCCGGAGGTGAAAAACTGTTTTTT. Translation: CASSAPGGEKLFF.

The CDR3 nucleotides are TGTGCCAGCAGCCCCACCATAGCGGGGCCCAACACCGGGGAGCTGTTTTTT. Translated, it gives CASSPTIAGPNTGELFF. The gene calls are TRBV7-2 and TRBJ2-2; the match to TRBD2 covers 8 bases. J lost 2 bases, V lost 5 bases, and 10 bases had no gene match. The CDR3 runs 17 residues. Germline CDR1 and CDR2: SGHTA and FQGNSA.

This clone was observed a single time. The CDR3 loop reads CASSEGSRGNQPQHF. The CDR3 DNA follows: TGTGCCAGCAGTGAAGGATCCAGGGGGAATCAGCCCCAGCATTTT. V gene TRBV6-1 combines with J gene TRBJ1-5, with 7 bases that match TRBD1. The V segment lost 1 base and the J segment 4 bases; nucleotides outside the gene matches: 4. The CDR3 totals 15 residues. Germline CDR1 is MNHNS and CDR2 is SASEGT.

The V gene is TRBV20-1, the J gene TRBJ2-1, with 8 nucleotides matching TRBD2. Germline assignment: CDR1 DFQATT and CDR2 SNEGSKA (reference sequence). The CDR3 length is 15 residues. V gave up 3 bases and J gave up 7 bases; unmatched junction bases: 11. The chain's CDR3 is CSASGGGFRVNEQFF. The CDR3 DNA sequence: TGCAGTGCTAGTGGCGGGGGGTTCCGGGTGAATGAGCAGTTCTTC.

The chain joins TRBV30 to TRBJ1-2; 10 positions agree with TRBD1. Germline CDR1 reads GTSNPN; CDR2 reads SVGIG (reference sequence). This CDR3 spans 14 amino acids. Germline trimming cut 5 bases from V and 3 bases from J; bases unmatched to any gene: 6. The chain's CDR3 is CAWSTGGSYYGYTF. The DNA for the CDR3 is TGTGCCTGGTCGACAGGGGGCTCATACTATGGCTACACCTTC.

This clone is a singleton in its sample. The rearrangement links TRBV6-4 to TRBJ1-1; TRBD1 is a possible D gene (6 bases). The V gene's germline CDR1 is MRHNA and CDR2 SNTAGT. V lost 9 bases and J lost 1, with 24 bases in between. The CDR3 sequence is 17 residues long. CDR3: CARPPPAGARENTEAFF. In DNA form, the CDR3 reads TGTGCCAGACCTCCCCCCGCAGGGGCGAGGGAGAACACTGAAGCTTTCTTT.

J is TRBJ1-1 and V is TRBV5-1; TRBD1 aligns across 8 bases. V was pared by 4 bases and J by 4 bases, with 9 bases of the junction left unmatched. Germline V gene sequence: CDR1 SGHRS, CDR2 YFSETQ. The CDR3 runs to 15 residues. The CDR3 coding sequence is TGCGCCAGCAGCCCTGACAGGGGTGGGGGCACTGAAGCTTTCTTT. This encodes CASSPDRGGGTEAFF.

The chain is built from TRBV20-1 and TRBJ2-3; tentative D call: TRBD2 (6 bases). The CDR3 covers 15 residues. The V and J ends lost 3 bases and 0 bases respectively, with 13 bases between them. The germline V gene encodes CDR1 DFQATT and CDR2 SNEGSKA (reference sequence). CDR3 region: CSASPSGLSTDTQYF. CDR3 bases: TGCAGTGCTAGTCCCTCGGGACTGAGCACAGATACGCAGTATTTT.

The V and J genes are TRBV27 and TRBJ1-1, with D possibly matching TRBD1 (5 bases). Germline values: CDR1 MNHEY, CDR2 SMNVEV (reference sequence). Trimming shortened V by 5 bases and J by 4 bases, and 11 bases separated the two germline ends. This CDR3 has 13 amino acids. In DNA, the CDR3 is TGTGCCAGCAGTCCAGTGGGGGGCACTGAAGCTTTCTTT. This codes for CASSPVGGTEAFF.

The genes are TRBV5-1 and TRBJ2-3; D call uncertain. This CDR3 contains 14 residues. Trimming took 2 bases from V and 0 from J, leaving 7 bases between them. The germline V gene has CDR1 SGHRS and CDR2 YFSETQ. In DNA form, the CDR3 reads TGCGCCAGCAGCTTCTCAAGCAGCACAGATACGCAGTATTTT. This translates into CASSFSSSTDTQYF.

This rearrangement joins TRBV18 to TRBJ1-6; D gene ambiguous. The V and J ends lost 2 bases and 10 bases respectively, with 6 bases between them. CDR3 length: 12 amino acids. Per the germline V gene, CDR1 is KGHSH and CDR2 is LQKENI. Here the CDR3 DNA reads TGTGCCAGCTCACCAACTACGTCACCCCTCCACTTT. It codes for CASSPTTSPLHF.

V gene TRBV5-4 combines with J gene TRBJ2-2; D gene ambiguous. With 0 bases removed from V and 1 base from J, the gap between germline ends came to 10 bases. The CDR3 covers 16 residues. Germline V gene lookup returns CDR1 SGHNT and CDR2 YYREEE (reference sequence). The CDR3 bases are TGTGCCAGCAGCTTGGTCAATGGCCAGAACACCGGGGAGCTGTTTTTT. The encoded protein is CASSLVNGQNTGELFF.

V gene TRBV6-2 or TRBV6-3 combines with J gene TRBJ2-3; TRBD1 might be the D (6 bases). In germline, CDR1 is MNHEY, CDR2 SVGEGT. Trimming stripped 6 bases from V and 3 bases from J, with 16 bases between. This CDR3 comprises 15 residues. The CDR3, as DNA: TGTGCCAGCAGCAGACAGGTGCCGTCTACAGATACGCAGTATTTT. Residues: CASSRQVPSTDTQYF.

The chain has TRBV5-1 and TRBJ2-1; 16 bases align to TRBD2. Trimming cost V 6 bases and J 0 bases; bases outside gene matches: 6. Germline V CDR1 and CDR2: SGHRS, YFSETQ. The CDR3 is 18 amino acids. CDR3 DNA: TGCGCCAGCACCCCGGGACTAGCGGGGGGGAGCTCCTACAATGAGCAGTTCTTC. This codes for CASTPGLAGGSSYNEQFF.